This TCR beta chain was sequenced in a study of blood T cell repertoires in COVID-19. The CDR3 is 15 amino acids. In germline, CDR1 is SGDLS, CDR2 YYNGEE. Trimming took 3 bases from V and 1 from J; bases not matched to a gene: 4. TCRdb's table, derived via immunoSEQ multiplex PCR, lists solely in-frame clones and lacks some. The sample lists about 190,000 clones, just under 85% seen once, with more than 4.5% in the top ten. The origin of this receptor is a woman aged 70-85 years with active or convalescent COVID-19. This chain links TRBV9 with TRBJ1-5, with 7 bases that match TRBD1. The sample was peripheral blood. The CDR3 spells CASSEGTESNQPQHF. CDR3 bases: TGTGCCAGCAGCGAGGGGACAGAAAGCAATCAGCCCCAGCATTTT.